Following are 7 T cell receptor beta chains from one sample sequenced in a study of blood T cells in healthy people across ages. Primers used in a second PCR of roughly 6 to 12 cycles were a sample-barcoded 5' primer and a J-beta primer mix. TCRdb recomputed calls from the 5' RACE reads with MiXCR, one row per CDR3 protein. The sample yields around 800,000 distinct CDR3 sequences, about 42% seen once. Sequencing input: blood. These receptors were collected from a man aged 55-75 years in good health.

The rearrangement uses TRBV4-1 and TRBJ2-1, with a tentative D call TRBD1 (6 bases). Per the germline V gene, CDR1 is MGHRA and CDR2 is YSYEKL. Trimming removed 4 bases at V and 6 bases at J, with 22 bases between. The CDR3 is made up of 17 amino acids. DNA for the CDR3: TGCGCCAGCAGCCCCAATCCGAACAGGGCCGGTTTCAATGAGCAGTTCTTC. Residues: CASSPNPNRAGFNEQFF.

The genes are TRBV11-2 and TRBJ2-3; 13 bases are shared with TRBD2. The V gene's germline CDR1 is SGHAT and CDR2 FQNNGV. The V and J ends lost 6 bases and 4 bases, in that order; junction bases with no gene match: 7. This CDR3 spans 16 amino acids. The CDR3 protein is CASRLAGGRVADTQYF. CDR3 bases: TGTGCCAGCAGACTAGCGGGGGGGCGGGTCGCAGATACGCAGTATTTT.

This chain links TRBV7-9 with TRBJ1-5, with TRBD1 as a possible D gene (5 bases). In germline, CDR1 is SEHNR, CDR2 FQNEAQ (reference sequence). CDR3 size: 16 residues. The V end lost 4 bases, the J end lost 0 bases, and 13 bases lay between the germline ends. CDR3 sequence: CASSSVGGPSNQPQHF. Here the CDR3 DNA reads TGTGCCAGCAGCTCCGTGGGGGGACCTAGCAATCAGCCCCAGCATTTT.

This clonotype was observed a handful of times. The chain has TRBV9 and TRBJ1-4, with unresolved D. Germline assignment: CDR1 SGDLS and CDR2 YYNGEE. The CDR3 spans 12 residues. The germline V and J ends were trimmed by 3 bases and 8 bases, with 8 bases remaining between them. The CDR3 reads CASSGPEEKLFF. The CDR3 region has the DNA TGTGCCAGCAGCGGACCCGAAGAAAAACTGTTTTTT.

This clonotype was counted a few times. This rearrangement joins TRBV11-1 to TRBJ2-7; no definite D call. Trimming removed 5 bases at V and 2 bases at J, with 10 bases between. The CDR3 totals 13 residues. The germline gives CDR1 SGHAT, CDR2 FQDESV (reference sequence). For the CDR3, the DNA is TGTGCCAGCAGCCTTACACCTACCTACGAGCAGTACTTC. This gives the protein CASSLTPTYEQYF.

This clonotype was detected many times. The rearrangement joins TRBV29-1 to TRBJ2-7; unclear D gene. The CDR3 runs to 14 residues. Germline V gives CDR1 SQVTM, CDR2 ANQGSEA. With 6 bases removed from V and 2 bases from J, the gap between germline ends came to 17 bases. The CDR3: CSVAGSLGTYEQYF. The DNA for the CDR3 is TGCAGCGTCGCCGGCTCTCTCGGCACCTACGAGCAGTACTTC.

The chain uses TRBV3-1 and TRBJ2-7; D not certain. The end of the DNA aligns better with TRBJ2-5, so the J call may be wrong. Germline CDR1 LGHDT, CDR2 YNNKEL (reference sequence). CDR3 length: 13 amino acids. The CDR3 sequence is CASSLVGKETQYF. CDR3 bases: TGTGCCAGCAGCCTCGTAGGTAAAGAGACCCAGTACTTC.